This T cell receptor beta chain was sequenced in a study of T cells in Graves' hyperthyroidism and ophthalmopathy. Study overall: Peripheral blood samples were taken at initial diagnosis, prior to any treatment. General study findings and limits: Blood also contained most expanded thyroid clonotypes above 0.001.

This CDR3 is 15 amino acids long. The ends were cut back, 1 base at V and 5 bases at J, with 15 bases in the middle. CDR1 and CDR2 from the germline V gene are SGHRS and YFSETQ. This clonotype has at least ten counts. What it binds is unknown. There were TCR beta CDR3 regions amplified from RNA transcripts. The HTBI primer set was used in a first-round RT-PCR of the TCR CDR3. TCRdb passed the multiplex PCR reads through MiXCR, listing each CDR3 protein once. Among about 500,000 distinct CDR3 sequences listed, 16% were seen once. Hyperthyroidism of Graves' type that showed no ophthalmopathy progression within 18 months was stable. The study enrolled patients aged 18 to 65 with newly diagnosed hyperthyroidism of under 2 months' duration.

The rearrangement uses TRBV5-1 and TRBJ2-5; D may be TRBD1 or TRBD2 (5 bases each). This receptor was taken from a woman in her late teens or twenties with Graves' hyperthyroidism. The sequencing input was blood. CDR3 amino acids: CASSLRAGSHETQYF. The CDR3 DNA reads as TGCGCCAGCAGCTTGCGGGCAGGGAGTCACGAGACCCAGTACTTC.